This TCR beta chain was recorded in a study of blood T cell repertoires in COVID-19. Study in general: COVID-19 samples collected from the United States, Italy and Spain covered acute and convalescent phases. Sources were T cells, B-cell-depleted T cells, or PBMCs; the material itself was cDNA or gDNA.

Trimming took off 4 bases at V and 5 bases at J, with 13 bases between the two ends. The CDR3 has 13 amino acids. Germline V gene sequence: CDR1 SGDLS, CDR2 YYNGEE. Original handling: Quantification of nucleated cells was approximated via reference gene primer amplification. The protocol was immunoSEQ multiplex PCR, while the TCRdb copy is restricted to in-frame clones and leaves out a portion. For V, J and clone size, that table is used; D and trimming come from the DNA. The data contain some 41,000 clones, around nine tenths of them singletons. This chain connects TRBV9 to TRBJ2-7; D unclear. The TCR sequence derives from a man between 60 and 70 years old with active COVID-19. The sequencing input was peripheral blood. The CDR3 loop reads CASSPELTHEQYF. The CDR3 DNA reads as TGTGCCAGCAGCCCCGAGCTCACCCACGAGCAGTACTTC.